A single sample is the source of the 17 T cell receptor beta chains below, sequenced in a study of CD8 T cells in Susac syndrome. Random hexamers were used to reverse transcribe the RNA input (about 0.5 to 1 ug). MiXCR, run by TCRdb on the immunoSEQ multiplex PCR reads, gives a single entry per CDR3 protein. This sample has approximately 270,000 distinct CDR3 sequences, with roughly 95% found just once. The sample was CD4+ T cells from PBMCs. The receptors come from a human donor with multiple sclerosis.

The chain has TRBV18 and TRBJ1-1, with TRBD1 matching 7 bases. Germline CDR1 reads KGHSH; CDR2 reads LQKENI. V lost 2 bases and J lost 6; bases outside the gene matches: 12. This CDR3 is 16 amino acids long. As DNA, the CDR3 is TGTGCCAGCTCACCAGGAGGGGGCGGTGGGAGATCTGAAGCTTTCTTT. This translates into CASSPGGGGGRSEAFF. Drawing the rest from reference TRBV18 and TRBJ1-1, the complete variable domain is NAGVMQNPRHLVRRRGQEARLRCSPMKGHSHVYWYRQLPEEGLKFMVYLQKENIIDESGMPKERFSAEFPKEGPSILRIQQVVRGDSAAYFCASSPGGGGGRSEAFFGQGTRLTVV.

The genes are TRBV6-5 and TRBJ2-5; a possible D gene is TRBD1 (6 bases). From germline, CDR1 is MNHEY and CDR2 SVGAGI. Between the trimmed V and J ends, which lost 0 bases and 5 bases, there was a span of 10 bases. This CDR3 has 14 amino acids. CDR3 protein: CASSYSTTGETQYF. For the CDR3, the DNA is TGTGCCAGCAGTTACTCGACTACAGGGGAGACCCAGTACTTC.

The J gene is TRBJ2-3, the V gene TRBV30; a weak D match, TRBD2 (6 bases). Between the trimmed V and J ends, which lost 3 bases and 1 base, there was a span of 17 bases. The CDR3 consists of 16 residues. Germline CDR1 and CDR2: GTSNPN and SVGIG (reference sequence). CDR3 in DNA: TGTGCCTGGAGCGCACCGGGGGAGAGACGCACAGATACGCAGTATTTT. As protein: CAWSAPGERRTDTQYF. Together with reference TRBV30 and TRBJ2-3, the CDR3 gives the full variable domain: SQTIHQWPATLVQPVGSPLSLECTVEGTSNPNLYWYRQAAGRGLQLLFYSVGIGQISSEVPQNLSASRPQDRQFILSSKKLLLSDSGFYLCAWSAPGERRTDTQYFGPGTRLTVL.

The chain recombines TRBV4-1 with TRBJ2-6; the D is unclear. CDR1 MGHRA and CDR2 YSYEKL come from the germline V gene. This CDR3 has 15 amino acids. V dropped 0 bases and J dropped 4 bases, with 7 bases sitting between them. CDR3 sequence: CASSQEGPGANVLTF. In DNA, the CDR3 is TGCGCCAGCAGCCAAGAGGGCCCGGGGGCCAACGTCCTGACTTTC.

V usage is TRBV5-1 and J usage is TRBJ2-5, with 9 bases that match TRBD1. This CDR3 is 16 amino acids long. Germline values: CDR1 SGHRS, CDR2 YFSETQ. Trimming removed 4 bases from V and 5 bases from J; junction bases left unmatched: 12. DNA for the CDR3: TGCGCCAGCAGCCTCACGGGACAGGGAGTGGGGGAGACCCAGTACTTC. It yields the protein CASSLTGQGVGETQYF. Looking up the rest from reference TRBV5-1 and TRBJ2-5 gives the full variable domain: KAGVTQTPRYLIKTRGQQVTLSCSPISGHRSVSWYQQTPGQGLQFLFEYFSETQRNKGNFPGRFSGRQFSNSRSEMNVSTLELGDSALYLCASSLTGQGVGETQYFGPGTRLLVL.

The chain has TRBV27 and TRBJ2-7; maybe TRBD1 (6 bases). Germline V gene data show CDR1 as MNHEY and CDR2 as SMNVEV (reference sequence). V was pared by 2 bases and J by 1 base, with 12 bases between. The CDR3 has 15 amino acids. The CDR3 loop is CASSLIQGRSYEQYF. The CDR3 nucleotides read TGTGCCAGCAGTTTAATACAGGGCCGATCCTACGAGCAGTACTTC.

The rearrangement uses TRBV30 and TRBJ1-2, with D hard to call. Germline CDR1 GTSNPN, CDR2 SVGIG (reference sequence). The V end was cut by 5 bases, the J end by 2 bases, with 9 bases between. CDR3 size: 12 residues. The CDR3: CAWAMKNYGYTF. Written as DNA, the CDR3 is TGTGCCTGGGCCATGAAAAACTATGGCTACACCTTC.

The rearrangement links TRBV3-1 to TRBJ2-3; D is ambiguous. V lost 3 bases to trimming and J lost 6 bases, with 7 bases between them. The CDR3 extends over 12 amino acids. The germline V gene has CDR1 LGHDT and CDR2 YNNKEL (reference sequence). CDR3 nucleotide sequence: TGTGCCAGCAGCCAGCTTCAGGATACGCAGTATTTT. It is translated as CASSQLQDTQYF.

The rearrangement links TRBV30 to TRBJ2-5, with D tentatively TRBD1 (6 bases). V was shortened by 0 bases and J by 6 bases, with 8 bases between the two germline ends. Germline values: CDR1 GTSNPN, CDR2 SVGIG (reference sequence). The CDR3 covers 12 residues. The CDR3 nucleotides read TGTGCCTGGAGTGTACAGGGAAAGACCCAGTACTTC. Translating it yields CAWSVQGKTQYF.

The CDR3 loop reads CASSSTLRAGPNYGYTF. As DNA, the CDR3 is TGTGCCAGCAGTTCTACCCTCAGGGCAGGTCCTAACTATGGCTACACCTTC. J is TRBJ1-2 and V is TRBV27; TRBD1 is a possible D gene (5 bases). V lost 4 bases, J lost 0 bases, and 18 bases lay in between. Germline CDR1 is MNHEY and CDR2 is SMNVEV (reference sequence). The CDR3 has 17 residues.

The CDR3 DNA sequence: TGTGCCAGCAGCCAAGACTGGGGATCGGGCGGGGAGCTGTTTTTT. Its translation: CASSQDWGSGGELFF. The chain links TRBV3-1 to TRBJ2-2; D gene unclear. Per the germline V gene, CDR1 is LGHDT and CDR2 is YNNKEL (reference sequence). The CDR3 runs 15 residues. Trimming stripped 0 bases from V and 7 bases from J, with 12 bases between.

The gene calls are TRBV3-1 and TRBJ2-5; D might be TRBD1 or TRBD2, each matching 7 bases. The CDR3 is 16 residues long. V was cut by 4 bases and J by 1 base, with 16 bases left in between. From germline, CDR1 is LGHDT and CDR2 YNNKEL (reference sequence). The CDR3 loop is CASSPLGGDSQETQYF. In DNA, the CDR3 is TGTGCCAGCAGCCCTCTAGGGGGGGACAGCCAAGAGACCCAGTACTTC.

The V call is TRBV24-1, the J call TRBJ2-3; tentative D call: TRBD2 (6 bases). Deletions cut 9 bases from V and 0 bases from J, with 12 bases between. The CDR3 is 14 amino acids. Germline lookup yields CDR1 KGHDR and CDR2 SFDVKD. CDR3 region: CATVSGSSTDTQYF. DNA of the CDR3: TGTGCCACCGTTAGCGGAAGTAGCACAGATACGCAGTATTTT.

The rearrangement uses TRBV15 and TRBJ1-4; D unresolved. Germline V gene lookup returns CDR1 LNHNV and CDR2 YYDKDF (reference sequence). The V end was cut by 6 bases, the J end by 3 bases, with 17 bases between. The CDR3 has 16 amino acids. The CDR3 spells CATSLPRGMANEKLFF. The CDR3 DNA reads TGTGCCACCAGTCTCCCTCGCGGGATGGCTAATGAAAAACTGTTTTTT.

This clonotype was seen once. The gene calls are TRBV5-1 and TRBJ1-1, with no clear D. V was clipped by 6 bases and J by 1 base, with 10 bases between them. This CDR3 spans 13 amino acids. In germline, CDR1 is SGHRS, CDR2 YFSETQ. Written as DNA, the CDR3 is TGCGCCAGCATCGTGGACGCGAACACTGAAGCTTTCTTT. Protein product: CASIVDANTEAFF.

This clonotype has more than one count but fewer than ten. The V call is TRBV12-3 or TRBV12-4, the J call TRBJ2-1; D is perhaps TRBD1 (5 bases). The V and J ends lost 2 bases and 5 bases respectively, with 7 bases between them. This CDR3 spans 13 amino acids. CDR3 sequence reads: CASSLNRNNEQFF. In nucleotides, the CDR3 is TGTGCCAGCAGTTTAAACAGGAACAATGAGCAGTTCTTC.

This clonotype was seen just once. V and J are TRBV5-6 and TRBJ2-1, with D maybe TRBD2 (5 bases). CDR1 and CDR2 (germline): SGHDT, YYEEEE. The CDR3 contains 14 residues. Trimming stripped 2 bases from V and 6 bases from J, with 12 bases between. CDR3 loop: CASSFRRPANEQFF. The CDR3 coding sequence is TGTGCCAGCAGCTTCCGGAGGCCTGCCAATGAGCAGTTCTTC.